The entry that follows covers one T cell receptor beta chain sequence. The antigen it binds to is not known. The sample holds no much larger clone one base away, and base qualities are not on file. RNA was extracted using the RNeasy kit, and roughly 0.45 to 1 microgram was reverse transcribed with random hexamers. The immunoSEQ multiplex PCR assay, which covers 54 Vbeta and 13 Jbeta segments, was used to amplify TCR beta CDR3 regions. PCR amplification bias was corrected using a synthetic template baseline for primer optimization and computational correction. The paper's processing steps were these. Only productive sequences were kept, with reads annotated to V, D and J genes according to IMGT and analyzed in immunoSEQ Analyzer. To calculate clonality, Shannon entropy was normalized by log2 of the number of productive unique sequences and then subtracted from one. For each patient and control, public and private clones were evaluated among the 100 most prevalent clones. A clone was defined as Susac-specific if it was absent from the healthy and MS cohorts, from some 980 published viral clones and from other ImmuneACCESS disease sequences. TCRdb trimmed public reads at Q25 via fastp, called clones via MiXCR and kept in-frame beta chains. Here each entry gathers all rows of one CDR3 protein and keeps the most common genes and DNA. The V and J calls were determined by TCRdb, not by the authors. This sample is represented by 200,000 or so distinct CDR3 sequences; roughly 95% of them were singletons. The ten largest clonotypes hold roughly 0.094% of the sample.

This specimen comes from a study of CD8 T cells in Susac syndrome (dated by TCRdb to between 2018 and 2021). Background for the entire study: Whether CD8+ T cell activation and differentiation in Susac syndrome was antigen driven was tested using repertoire sequencing.

What the study reported, not specific to this receptor: The number of individuals in the TCR sequencing and HLA analysis was acknowledged as relatively small.

Peripheral blood CD8+ and CD4+ T cells from healthy donors, Susac syndrome patients and multiple sclerosis patients were profiled using high-throughput TCR beta sequencing. Multiple sclerosis controls were treatment-naive patients with stable or active relapsing-remitting disease fulfilling revised McDonald criteria. Bulk CD8+ and CD4+ T cells were purified by magnetic negative isolation, while CD8+ TEMRA cells were enriched using FACS. Blood was collected in EDTA tubes and processed within 24 hours, with PBMCs isolated through density gradient centrifugation. PBMCs intended for TCR sequencing were frozen in liquid nitrogen and were later thawed in a 37 degrees C water bath. The sorted or isolated CD4+, CD8+ and CD8+ TEMRA cells reached a purity of at least 90%. The sample taken for sequencing was CD4+ T cells from PBMCs. The sequence was collected from a human donor with multiple sclerosis.

The DNA is TGTGCCTGGAGTGGGGTGCAGGGGGCACAGCCCCAGCATTTT. Its protein is CAWSGVQGAQPQHF. The rearranged chain carries TRBV30 and TRBJ1-5; 8 nucleotides in the junction match TRBD1. Trimming accounts for 1 base at V and 7 bases at J, while the number of junction bases matched to no gene is 6. Reading the germline V gene (reference sequence) gives CDR1 GTSNPN and CDR2 SVGIG. Its CDR3 holds 14 amino acids, cysteine through phenylalanine. CDR3 DNA only is kept here, 42 bases in frame from base 1.